A selection of T cell receptor beta chains follows, all from one sample in a study of blood T cell repertoires in COVID-19. Sequencing was performed with immunoSEQ multiplex PCR; in TCRdb, only in-frame clones are kept and a portion is missing. The data contain about 120,000 clones, approximately 90% of them singletons. Sequencing was performed on peripheral blood. These receptors all come from a man aged 60 to 69 with COVID-19, enrolled during active disease. Both conserved end residues are part of each CDR3. A D gene is named only where the DNA matches it firmly. For some rows the clone size is stated as once, few or many, or as a class when expanded; others skip it.

abundance: -; j_gene: TRBJ2-2; d_gene: -; v_gene: TRBV4-1; CDR3aa: CASSQDPGGTGELFF; CDR3nt: TGCGCCAGCAGCCAAGATCCCGGAGGCACCGGGGAGCTGTTTTTT
abundance: -; j_gene: TRBJ1-2; d_gene: TRBD1; v_gene: TRBV28; CDR3aa: CATLTGANYGYTF; CDR3nt: TGTGCCACCCTGACAGGGGCGAACTATGGCTACACCTTC
abundance: -; j_gene: TRBJ1-5; d_gene: TRBD1; v_gene: TRBV7-2; CDR3aa: CASSSTSDRFNQPQHF; CDR3nt: TGTGCCAGCAGTTCCACTTCGGACAGGTTCAATCAGCCCCAGCATTTT
abundance: -; j_gene: TRBJ1-1; d_gene: -; v_gene: TRBV11-1; CDR3aa: CASSQAPGTEAFF; CDR3nt: TGTGCCAGCAGTCAGGCGCCGGGAACTGAAGCTTTCTTT
abundance: -; j_gene: TRBJ1-2; d_gene: -; v_gene: TRBV9; CDR3aa: CASSPRAAPRRYTF; CDR3nt: TGTGCCAGCAGCCCTCGTGCGGCCCCGAGGCGCTACACCTTC
abundance: -; j_gene: TRBJ1-1; d_gene: -; v_gene: TRBV19; CDR3aa: CASSRGLKNTEAFF; CDR3nt: TGTGCCAGTAGTAGGGGGCTTAAGAACACTGAAGCTTTCTTT
abundance: -; j_gene: TRBJ2-2; d_gene: TRBD2; v_gene: TRBV19; CDR3aa: CASSTRTGEGPNTGELFF; CDR3nt: TGTGCCAGTAGTACCCGAACCGGGGAGGGGCCGAACACCGGGGAGCTGTTTTTT
abundance: -; j_gene: TRBJ2-7; d_gene: -; v_gene: TRBV19; CDR3aa: CASSISVFVSYEQYF; CDR3nt: TGTGCCAGTAGTATCAGTGTGTTCGTCTCCTACGAGCAGTACTTC
abundance: -; j_gene: TRBJ1-2; d_gene: TRBD1; v_gene: TRBV5-8; CDR3aa: CASSQGAGYTF; CDR3nt: TGTGCCAGCAGCCAGGGGGCCGGCTACACCTTC
abundance: -; j_gene: TRBJ2-3; d_gene: TRBD1; v_gene: TRBV5-6; CDR3aa: CASAGQATDTQYF; CDR3nt: TGTGCCAGCGCGGGACAGGCTACAGATACGCAGTATTTT
abundance: -; j_gene: TRBJ1-1; d_gene: TRBD1; v_gene: TRBV6-2/TRBV6-3; CDR3aa: CASSLPPQGAREAFF; CDR3nt: TGTGCCAGCAGCTTACCTCCACAGGGGGCAAGGGAAGCTTTCTTT
abundance: -; j_gene: TRBJ2-7; d_gene: TRBD2; v_gene: TRBV28; CDR3aa: CASSFRAGRDEQYF; CDR3nt: TGTGCCAGCAGTTTTCGGGCAGGGAGGGACGAGCAGTACTTC
abundance: few; j_gene: TRBJ1-2; d_gene: TRBD1; v_gene: TRBV6-5; CDR3aa: CASRRTGESRYGYTF; CDR3nt: TGTGCCAGCAGGAGGACAGGGGAGTCTCGCTATGGCTACACCTTC
abundance: once; j_gene: TRBJ2-7; d_gene: TRBD2; v_gene: TRBV27; CDR3aa: CASSLSPLAGGSYEQYF; CDR3nt: TGTGCCAGCAGTTTATCGCCTCTAGCGGGAGGATCCTACGAGCAGTACTTC
abundance: -; j_gene: TRBJ1-6; d_gene: -; v_gene: TRBV6-5; CDR3aa: CASSRRGSNSPLHF; CDR3nt: TGTGCCAGCAGCCGGCGGGGCAGTAATTCACCCCTCCACTTT
abundance: -; j_gene: TRBJ1-1; d_gene: TRBD1; v_gene: TRBV2; CDR3aa: CASSSGQGALLEAFF; CDR3nt: TGTGCCAGCAGTTCCGGACAGGGGGCTCTCCTTGAAGCTTTCTTT
abundance: -; j_gene: TRBJ2-3; d_gene: TRBD2; v_gene: TRBV9; CDR3aa: CASSVAPSGTSTDTQYF; CDR3nt: TGTGCCAGCAGCGTAGCTCCCAGCGGGACGAGCACAGATACGCAGTATTTT
abundance: -; j_gene: TRBJ1-2; d_gene: -; v_gene: TRBV7-2; CDR3aa: CASSPPPVRGHGYTF; CDR3nt: TGTGCCAGCAGCCCCCCCCCGGTGAGAGGCCATGGCTACACCTTC
abundance: once; j_gene: TRBJ2-7; d_gene: TRBD2; v_gene: TRBV2; CDR3aa: CASSAMVRTRGEQYF; CDR3nt: TGTGCCAGCAGTGCTATGGTGCGGACTAGGGGCGAGCAGTACTTC
abundance: -; j_gene: TRBJ1-5; d_gene: -; v_gene: TRBV30; CDR3aa: CAWSVGQKSNQPQHF; CDR3nt: TGTGCCTGGAGTGTAGGACAAAAGAGCAATCAGCCCCAGCATTTT
abundance: few; j_gene: TRBJ2-7; d_gene: -; v_gene: TRBV29-1; CDR3aa: CSVDRGYEQYF; CDR3nt: TGCAGCGTTGACAGGGGCTACGAGCAGTACTTC
abundance: -; j_gene: TRBJ1-4; d_gene: -; v_gene: TRBV18; CDR3aa: CASSPRQGNEKLFF; CDR3nt: TGTGCCAGCTCACCAAGGCAGGGGAATGAAAAACTGTTTTTT
abundance: -; j_gene: TRBJ1-2; d_gene: -; v_gene: TRBV7-9; CDR3aa: CASSLAGYGYTF; CDR3nt: TGTGCCAGCAGCTTAGCCGGGTATGGCTACACCTTC
abundance: -; j_gene: TRBJ1-6; d_gene: TRBD1; v_gene: TRBV28; CDR3aa: CASSGQGTTLPLHF; CDR3nt: TGTGCCAGCAGTGGACAGGGTACCACACTACCCCTCCACTTT
abundance: -; j_gene: TRBJ1-6; d_gene: -; v_gene: TRBV18; CDR3aa: CASSPRGIGDNSPLHF; CDR3nt: TGTGCCAGCTCACCACGTGGGATCGGGGATAATTCACCCCTCCACTTT
abundance: -; j_gene: TRBJ1-1; d_gene: -; v_gene: TRBV5-1; CDR3aa: CASSFGGSAEAFF; CDR3nt: TGCGCCAGCAGCTTCGGGGGAAGCGCTGAAGCTTTCTTT
abundance: -; j_gene: TRBJ2-3; d_gene: -; v_gene: TRBV7-8; CDR3aa: CASSLVGHTTDTQYF; CDR3nt: TGTGCCAGCAGCTTAGTAGGACACACCACAGATACGCAGTATTTT
abundance: -; j_gene: TRBJ1-5; d_gene: -; v_gene: TRBV7-2; CDR3aa: CASSLGTGNQPQHF; CDR3nt: TGTGCCAGCAGCTTAGGGACAGGCAATCAGCCCCAGCATTTT
abundance: -; j_gene: TRBJ1-3; d_gene: -; v_gene: TRBV5-1; CDR3aa: CASSSGRTRGSIYF; CDR3nt: TGCGCCAGCAGCTCCGGACGGACACGCGGATCCATATATTTT
abundance: few; j_gene: TRBJ2-1; d_gene: -; v_gene: TRBV7-2; CDR3aa: CASSPQDSRQFF; CDR3nt: TGTGCCAGCAGCCCACAGGATTCACGACAGTTCTTC